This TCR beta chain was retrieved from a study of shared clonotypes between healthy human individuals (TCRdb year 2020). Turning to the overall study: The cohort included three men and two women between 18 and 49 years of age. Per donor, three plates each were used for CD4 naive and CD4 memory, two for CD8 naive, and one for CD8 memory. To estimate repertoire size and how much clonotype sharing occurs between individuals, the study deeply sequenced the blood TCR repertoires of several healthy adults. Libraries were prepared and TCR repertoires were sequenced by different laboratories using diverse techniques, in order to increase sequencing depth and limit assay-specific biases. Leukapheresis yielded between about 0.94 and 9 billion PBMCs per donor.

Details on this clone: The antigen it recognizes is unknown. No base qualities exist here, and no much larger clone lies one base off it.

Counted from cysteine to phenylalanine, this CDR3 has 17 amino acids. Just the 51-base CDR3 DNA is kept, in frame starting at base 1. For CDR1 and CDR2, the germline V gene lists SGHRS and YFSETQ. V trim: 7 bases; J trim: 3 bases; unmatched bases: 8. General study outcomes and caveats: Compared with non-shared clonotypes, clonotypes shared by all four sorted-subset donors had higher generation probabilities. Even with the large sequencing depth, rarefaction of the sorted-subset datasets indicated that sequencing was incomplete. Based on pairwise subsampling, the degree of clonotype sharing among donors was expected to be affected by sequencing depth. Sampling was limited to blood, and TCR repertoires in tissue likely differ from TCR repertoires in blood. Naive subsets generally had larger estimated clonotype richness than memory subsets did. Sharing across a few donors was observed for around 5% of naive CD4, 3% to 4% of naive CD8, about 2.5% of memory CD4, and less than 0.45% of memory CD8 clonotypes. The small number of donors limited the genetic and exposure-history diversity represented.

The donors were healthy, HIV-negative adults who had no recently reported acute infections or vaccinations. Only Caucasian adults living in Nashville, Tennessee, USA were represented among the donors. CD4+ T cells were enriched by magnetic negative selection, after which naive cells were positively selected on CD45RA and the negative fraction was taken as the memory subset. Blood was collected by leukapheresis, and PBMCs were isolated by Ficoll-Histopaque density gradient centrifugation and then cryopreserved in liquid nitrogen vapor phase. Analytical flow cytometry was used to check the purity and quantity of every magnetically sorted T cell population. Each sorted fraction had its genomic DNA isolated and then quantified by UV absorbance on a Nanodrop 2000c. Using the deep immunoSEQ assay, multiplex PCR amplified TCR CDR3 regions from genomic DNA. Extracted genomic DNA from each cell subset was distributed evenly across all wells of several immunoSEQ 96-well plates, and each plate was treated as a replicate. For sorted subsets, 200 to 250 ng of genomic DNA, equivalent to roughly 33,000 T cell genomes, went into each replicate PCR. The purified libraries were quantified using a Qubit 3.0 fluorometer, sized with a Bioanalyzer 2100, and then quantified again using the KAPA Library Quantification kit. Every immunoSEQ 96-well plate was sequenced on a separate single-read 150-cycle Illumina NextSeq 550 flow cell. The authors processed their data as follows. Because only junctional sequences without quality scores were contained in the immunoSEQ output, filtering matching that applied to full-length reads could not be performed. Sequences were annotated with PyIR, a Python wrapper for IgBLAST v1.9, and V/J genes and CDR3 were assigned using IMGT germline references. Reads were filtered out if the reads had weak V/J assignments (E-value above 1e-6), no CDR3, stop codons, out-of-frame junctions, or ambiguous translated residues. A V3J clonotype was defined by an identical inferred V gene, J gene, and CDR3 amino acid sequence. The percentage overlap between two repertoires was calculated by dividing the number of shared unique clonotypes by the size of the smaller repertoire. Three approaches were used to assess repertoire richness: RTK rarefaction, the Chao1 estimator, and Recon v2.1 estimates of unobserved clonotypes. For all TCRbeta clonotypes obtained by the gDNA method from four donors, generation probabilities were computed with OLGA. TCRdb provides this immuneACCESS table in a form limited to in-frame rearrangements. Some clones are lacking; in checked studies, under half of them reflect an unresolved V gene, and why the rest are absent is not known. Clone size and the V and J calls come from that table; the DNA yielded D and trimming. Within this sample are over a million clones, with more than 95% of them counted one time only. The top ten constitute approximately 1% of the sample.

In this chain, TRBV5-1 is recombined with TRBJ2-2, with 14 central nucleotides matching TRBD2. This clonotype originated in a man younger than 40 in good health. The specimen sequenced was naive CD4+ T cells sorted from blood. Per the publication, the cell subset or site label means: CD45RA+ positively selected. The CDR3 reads CASVGMGLAGDTGELFF. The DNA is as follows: TGCGCCAGCGTTGGGATGGGACTAGCGGGAGACACCGGGGAGCTGTTTTTT.